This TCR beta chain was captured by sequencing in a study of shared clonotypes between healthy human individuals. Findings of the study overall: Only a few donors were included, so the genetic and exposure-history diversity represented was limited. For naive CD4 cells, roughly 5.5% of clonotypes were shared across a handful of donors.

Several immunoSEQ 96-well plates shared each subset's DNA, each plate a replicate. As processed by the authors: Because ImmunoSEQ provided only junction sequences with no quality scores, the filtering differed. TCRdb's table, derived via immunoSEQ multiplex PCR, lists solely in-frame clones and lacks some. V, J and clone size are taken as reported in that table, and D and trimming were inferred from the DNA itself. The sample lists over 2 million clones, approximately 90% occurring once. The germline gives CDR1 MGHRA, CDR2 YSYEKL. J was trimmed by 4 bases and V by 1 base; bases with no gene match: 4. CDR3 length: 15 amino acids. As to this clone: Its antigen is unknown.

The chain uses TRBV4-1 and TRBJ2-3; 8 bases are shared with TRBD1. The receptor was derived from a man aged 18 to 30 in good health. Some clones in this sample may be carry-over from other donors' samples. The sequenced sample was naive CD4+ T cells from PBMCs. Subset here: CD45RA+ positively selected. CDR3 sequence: CASSQGSQGADTQYF. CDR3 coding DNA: TGCGCCAGCAGCCAAGGTTCACAGGGGGCAGATACGCAGTATTTT.